This TCR beta chain was sequenced during a study of molecular identifiers for immune sequencing clone quantification. This clonotype was recorded a few times. V dropped 3 bases and J dropped 5 bases, with 10 bases sitting between them. The CDR3 has 13 residues. Germline-derived CDR1 and CDR2 are LNHDA and SQIVND (reference sequence). One entry per CDR3 protein, called by TCRdb with MiXCR from the PCR reads. The table lists about 320,000 distinct CDR3 sequences, around a fifth of them singletons. This sequence was found in a human donor in good health. Some libraries in this study had Jurkat cell RNA spiked in. This chain uses TRBV19 with TRBJ1-1; D is unclear. Sequencing was performed on naive CD8+ T cells from blood, with Jurkat cell RNA spiked in. Subset noted: FACS-sorted CD8+CD4-CCR7+CD45RA+ naive T cells. The DNA for the CDR3 is TGTGCCAGTAGTATTTCCCCGGGGACTGAAGCTTTCTTT. Translating it yields CASSISPGTEAFF. Looking up the rest from reference TRBV19 and TRBJ1-1 gives the full variable domain: DGGITQSPKYLFRKEGQNVTLSCEQNLNHDAMYWYRQDPGQGLRLIYYSQIVNDFQKGDIAEGYSVSREKKESFPLTVTSAQKNPTAFYLCASSISPGTEAFFGQGTRLTVV.